The 31 T cell receptor beta chains below all came from one sample that was sequenced in a study of shared T cell receptors in the human thymus. Sequenced by immunoSEQ multiplex PCR; TCRdb stores in-frame clones only, minus some. In the table there are about 660,000 clones, more than 75% of which are singletons. This same sample was also part of a study on human thymus T cells.

The sequencing sample was made of thymocytes. The source of these receptors is a boy under two years old with a congenital heart defect.

The V and J genes are TRBV4-1 and TRBJ1-4; D gene uncertain. Trimming left V 0 bases short and J 0 bases short, with 11 bases between. CDR3 size: 17 residues. Germline CDR1 and CDR2: MGHRA and YSYEKL. CDR3 loop: CASSQEFRISTNEKLFF. CDR3 nucleotide sequence: TGCGCCAGCAGCCAAGAGTTCAGGATCTCAACTAATGAAAAACTGTTTTTT.

V gene TRBV18 combines with J gene TRBJ2-6, with D tentatively TRBD1 (6 bases). V was pared by 6 bases and J by 2 bases, with 14 bases between. The CDR3 contains 16 residues. Germline CDR1 and CDR2: KGHSH and LQKENI. This chain's CDR3 is CASSNQGGTGANVLTF. As DNA, the CDR3 is TGTGCCAGCTCCAACCAAGGGGGAACTGGGGCCAACGTCCTGACTTTC.

This chain joins TRBV4-2 and TRBJ2-3; 7 bases match TRBD2. In germline, CDR1 is LGHNA, CDR2 YNFKEQ. This CDR3 spans 20 amino acids. V shed 0 bases, J shed 0 bases, and the junction held 15 bases outside the gene matches. CDR3 protein: CASSQDGRRAGETSTDTQYF. CDR3 DNA sequence: TGTGCCAGCAGCCAAGACGGTCGAAGGGCGGGGGAGACTAGCACAGATACGCAGTATTTT.

This chain connects TRBV30 to TRBJ2-7; TRBD2 might be the D (5 bases). In germline, CDR1 is GTSNPN, CDR2 SVGIG (reference sequence). Trimming took 5 bases from V and 4 from J, leaving 15 bases between them. The CDR3 is 13 amino acids. In DNA form, the CDR3 reads TGTGCCTGGTCTAGCTCTACGGGTTACGAGCAGTACTTC. Protein sequence: CAWSSSTGYEQYF.

The rearrangement links TRBV4-1 to TRBJ2-2; D possibly corresponds to TRBD2 (5 bases). CDR1 and CDR2 (germline): MGHRA, YSYEKL. Trimming stripped 1 base from V and 3 bases from J, with 12 bases between. This CDR3 is built from 16 residues. Here the CDR3 DNA reads TGCGCCAGCAGCCAAGGGGGAGAGCGCCACACCGGGGAGCTGTTTTTT. As protein: CASSQGGERHTGELFF.

The chain has TRBV4-2 and TRBJ2-7, with TRBD2 identical over 8 bases. The length of the CDR3 is 17 residues. J was trimmed by 4 bases and V by 4 bases; bases with no gene match: 15. Germline V gene data show CDR1 as LGHNA and CDR2 as YNFKEQ. CDR3 DNA: TGTGCCAGCAGCCCGAGTCGAGCGGGAGTGAAGTCATACGAGCAGTACTTC. It yields the protein CASSPSRAGVKSYEQYF.

The chain is built from TRBV7-2 and TRBJ2-7; 7 nucleotides agree with TRBD1. CDR1 is SGHTA, CDR2 FQGNSA, per germline. V gave up 5 bases and J gave up 4 bases; unmatched junction bases: 11. The CDR3 consists of 15 residues. This CDR3 reads CASSLPTGPRYEQYF. The CDR3 coding sequence is TGTGCCAGCAGCCTCCCGACAGGGCCCAGATACGAGCAGTACTTC.

V gene TRBV10-2 combines with J gene TRBJ2-1, with 14 bases fitting TRBD2. In germline, CDR1 is WSHSY, CDR2 SAAADI. Losses at the gene ends were 6 bases for V and 2 bases for J; bases not matched to a gene: 0. The CDR3 is made up of 15 amino acids. The CDR3 spells CASRTSGRAYNEQFF. The CDR3 DNA reads TGCGCCAGCAGGACTAGCGGGAGGGCCTACAATGAGCAGTTCTTC.

This chain links TRBV27 with TRBJ2-7; 7 nucleotides line up with TRBD1. Unmatched junction bases numbered 15, after V lost 8 bases and J lost 2 bases. The CDR3 has 16 amino acids. From germline, CDR1 is MNHEY and CDR2 SMNVEV (reference sequence). The CDR3 loop reads CASGKKTGEPTYEQYF. CDR3 DNA: TGTGCCAGCGGTAAAAAAACAGGGGAGCCAACCTACGAGCAGTACTTC.

The CDR3 DNA sequence: TGTGCCATCAGTGAGTCGGAACTAGCGCCCGATGAGCAGTTCTTC. Protein: CAISESELAPDEQFF. This chain uses TRBV10-3 with TRBJ2-1, with 7 bases that match TRBD2. Trimming cost V 0 bases and J 8 bases; bases outside gene matches: 7. CDR1 ENHRY and CDR2 SYGVKD come from the germline V gene. The CDR3 is 15 residues long.

J is TRBJ2-1 and V is TRBV12-5; 9 bases align to TRBD1. The J segment lost 8 bases and the V segment lost 7 bases, leaving 9 bases of the junction unmatched. Germline V CDR1 and CDR2: LGHNT, FRNRAP. The CDR3 consists of 14 residues. CDR3: CASAGDREDHEQFF. For the CDR3, the DNA is TGTGCTAGTGCCGGGGACAGGGAGGATCATGAGCAGTTCTTC.

This clone was recorded once. V usage is TRBV2 and J usage is TRBJ2-7, with D perhaps TRBD1 or TRBD2 (8 bases each). CDR3 length: 15 amino acids. Looked up from germline, CDR1 is SNHLY and CDR2 is FYNNEI. Trimming took 10 bases from V and 2 from J, leaving 21 bases between them. This CDR3 is CANRGESGGPYEQYF. The CDR3 coding sequence is TGTGCCAACAGGGGGGAGAGCGGGGGCCCCTACGAGCAGTACTTC.

This chain connects TRBV6-1 to TRBJ1-4; D ambiguous. CDR1 MNHNS and CDR2 SASEGT come from the germline V gene. Trimming pared 3 bases from V and 4 bases from J, leaving 18 bases between. This CDR3 has 17 amino acids. The CDR3 DNA is TGTGCCAGCAGTGACTACAGAGATTGGGAGATTAATGAAAAACTGTTTTTT. Translating gives CASSDYRDWEINEKLFF.

The rearrangement links TRBV7-9 to TRBJ2-7; 10 nucleotides agree with TRBD1. V lost 5 bases and J lost 1; bases outside the gene matches: 8. This CDR3 has 16 residues. Germline CDR1 reads SEHNR; CDR2 reads FQNEAQ (reference sequence). CDR3 in amino acids: CASSHHRDRGSYEQYF. In DNA form, the CDR3 reads TGTGCCAGCAGCCATCACCGGGACAGGGGTTCCTACGAGCAGTACTTC.

The genes are TRBV30 and TRBJ2-1; 7 bases fit TRBD2. V dropped 3 bases and J dropped 3; count of bases not matched to a gene: 8. The germline V gene encodes CDR1 GTSNPN and CDR2 SVGIG (reference sequence). This CDR3 is 15 amino acids long. The DNA for the CDR3 is TGTGCCTGGAGCCCTGCTAGCGGAGACTACAATGAGCAGTTCTTC. This encodes CAWSPASGDYNEQFF.

This chain links TRBV2 with TRBJ2-7, with TRBD2 identical over 7 bases. The germline V gene has CDR1 SNHLY and CDR2 FYNNEI. This CDR3 comprises 15 residues. The ends lost 6 bases at V and 2 bases at J; junction bases unmatched: 10. CDR3 amino acids: CASRASSGEPYEQYF. The CDR3 region has the DNA TGTGCCAGCAGAGCCTCTAGCGGTGAACCCTACGAGCAGTACTTC.

CDR3 DNA sequence: TGCGCCAGCAGCCAACTCGGGACTAGCGGCGAAGAGACCCAGTACTTC. Protein sequence: CASSQLGTSGEETQYF. V is TRBV4-1 and J is TRBJ2-5; 11 bases are a match to TRBD2. Germline CDR1 is MGHRA and CDR2 is YSYEKL. The junction had 5 bases not matched to a gene; V was cut back by 2 bases and J by 3 bases. The CDR3 covers 16 residues.

This clone was seen just once. The chain employs TRBV5-4 and TRBJ1-1, with D possibly TRBD1 on 5 matching bases. Trimming pared 3 bases from V and 4 bases from J, leaving 13 bases between. Germline V gives CDR1 SGHNT, CDR2 YYREEE (reference sequence). The CDR3 is 14 residues long. The CDR3 DNA is TGTGCCAGCAGCTCGGGTGGGGGGGTCACTGAAGCTTTCTTT. Encoded protein: CASSSGGGVTEAFF. Filled out from reference TRBV5-4 and TRBJ1-1, the complete variable domain reads ETGVTQSPTHLIKTRGQQVTLRCSSQSGHNTVSWYQQALGQGPQFIFQYYREEENGRGNFPPRFSGLQFPNYSSELNVNALELDDSALYLCASSSGGGVTEAFFGQGTRLTVV.

The chain couples TRBV2 to TRBJ2-1; D is perhaps TRBD2 (5 bases). The CDR3 is 13 residues long. The germline CDR1 and CDR2 sequences are SNHLY and FYNNEI. Trimming took off 8 bases at V and 11 bases at J, with 19 bases between the two ends. CDR3 DNA sequence: TGTGCCAGCTTGACGCTAGATTCGGGAAAGCAGTTCTTC. Translation: CASLTLDSGKQFF.

The chain recombines TRBV7-9 with TRBJ1-2; D is perhaps TRBD1 (6 bases). The CDR3 contains 14 residues. The V end lost 5 bases, the J end lost 3 bases, and 13 bases lay between the germline ends. The V gene's germline CDR1 is SEHNR and CDR2 FQNEAQ (reference sequence). This CDR3 is CASSTIYRDYGYTF. The CDR3 nucleotides read TGTGCCAGCAGCACCATATACAGGGACTATGGCTACACCTTC.

The table lists this clone with a count of one. The V call is TRBV27, the J call TRBJ2-7, with 9 bases that match TRBD2. V lost 3 bases and J lost 5; bases outside the gene matches: 8. CDR3 length: 15 amino acids. Germline values: CDR1 MNHEY, CDR2 SMNVEV (reference sequence). CDR3 in amino acids: CASSLRGRAGHEQYF. The CDR3 region has the DNA TGTGCCAGCAGTTTGCGCGGGAGGGCTGGGCACGAGCAGTACTTC.

The rearrangement uses TRBV11-3 and TRBJ2-1; 9 bases match TRBD1. CDR1 is SGHNT, CDR2 YENEEA, per germline. This CDR3 spans 13 amino acids. Trimming took 4 bases from V and 6 from J; bases not matched to a gene: 1. CDR3 loop: CASSWTGANEQFF. CDR3 nucleotides: TGTGCCAGCAGCTGGACAGGGGCCAATGAGCAGTTCTTC.

V is TRBV19 and J is TRBJ1-2; D might be TRBD1 (5 bases). Germline CDR1 reads LNHDA; CDR2 reads SQIVND (reference sequence). The CDR3 totals 14 residues. The V and J ends lost 3 bases and 4 bases respectively, with 12 bases between them. CDR3: CASSIDSGFYGYTF. The CDR3, as DNA: TGTGCCAGTAGTATTGATTCAGGGTTCTATGGCTACACCTTC.

This sequence joins TRBV4-1 and TRBJ1-3; tentative D call: TRBD1 (6 bases). V was pared by 0 bases and J by 8 bases, with 8 bases between. The CDR3 spans 13 residues. Germline V gene data show CDR1 as MGHRA and CDR2 as YSYEKL. CDR3 sequence (DNA): TGCGCCAGCAGCCAAGATTCAGGGGACACCATATATTTT. This sequence encodes CASSQDSGDTIYF.

The chain has TRBV9 and TRBJ2-3; D is undetermined. This CDR3 contains 16 residues. Germline CDR1 is SGDLS and CDR2 is YYNGEE. V was shortened by 4 bases and J by 1 base, with 16 bases between the two germline ends. The DNA for the CDR3 is TGTGCCAGCAGCTCCCAGCCGTTTGGGCGCACAGATACGCAGTATTTT. As protein: CASSSQPFGRTDTQYF.

V usage is TRBV18 and J usage is TRBJ2-1; D unclear. Germline CDR1 reads KGHSH; CDR2 reads LQKENI. CDR3 length equals 18 residues. Trimming removed 6 bases from V and 5 bases from J, with 26 bases in between. The CDR3 DNA reads as TGTGCCAGCTCCCTTTGTAGTGGTGCGACTTGCCACCACAATGAGCAGTTCTTC. Translation: CASSLCSGATCHHNEQFF.

This clone was found a few times. V gene TRBV5-6 combines with J gene TRBJ1-2; 7 bases are shared with TRBD1. Germline CDR1 reads SGHDT; CDR2 reads YYEEEE. The CDR3 has 14 amino acids. V lost 4 bases and J lost 2; bases outside the gene matches: 5. CDR3 in amino acids: CASSGSDRNYGYTF. The CDR3 DNA sequence: TGTGCCAGCAGCGGATCGGACAGGAACTATGGCTACACCTTC.

This clone has only one observation. V gene TRBV27 combines with J gene TRBJ2-6; maybe TRBD2 (7 bases). Germline CDR1 and CDR2: MNHEY and SMNVEV (reference sequence). This CDR3 has 19 amino acids. The germline V and J ends were trimmed by 4 bases and 0 bases, with 19 bases remaining between them. CDR3 in amino acids: CASSCPRGARGSGANVLTF. CDR3 sequence (DNA): TGTGCCAGCAGTTGTCCTCGGGGGGCTAGAGGCTCTGGGGCCAACGTCCTGACTTTC.

The rearrangement joins TRBV4-1 to TRBJ1-1; 9 bases align to TRBD1. The CDR3 totals 18 residues. Germline V gene sequence: CDR1 MGHRA, CDR2 YSYEKL. The ends lost 4 bases at V and 0 bases at J; junction bases unmatched: 12. The CDR3 DNA reads TGCGCCAGCAGCCCCCTCAAGGGGACAGGGAAGATGAACACTGAAGCTTTCTTT. Amino acids: CASSPLKGTGKMNTEAFF.

For the CDR3, the DNA is TGTGCCAGCGGAGTAGCGGGAGCCATTTTCACAGATACGCAGTATTTT. Its protein product is CASGVAGAIFTDTQYF. V usage is TRBV7-2 and J usage is TRBJ2-3; 9 bases are shared with TRBD2. Trimming cost V 8 bases and J 2 bases; bases outside gene matches: 11. CDR3 length equals 16 residues. Germline values: CDR1 SGHTA, CDR2 FQGNSA.

The CDR3 DNA is TGTGCCAGCAGCTTGTTGACTAGCGGGTACAATGAGCAGTTCTTC. Encoded protein: CASSLLTSGYNEQFF. The chain carries TRBV7-3 and TRBJ2-1, with 10 bases lining up with TRBD2. The V segment lost 3 bases and the J segment 4 bases; nucleotides outside the gene matches: 3. The CDR3 length is 15 residues. Germline CDR1 and CDR2: SGHTA and FQGTGA.